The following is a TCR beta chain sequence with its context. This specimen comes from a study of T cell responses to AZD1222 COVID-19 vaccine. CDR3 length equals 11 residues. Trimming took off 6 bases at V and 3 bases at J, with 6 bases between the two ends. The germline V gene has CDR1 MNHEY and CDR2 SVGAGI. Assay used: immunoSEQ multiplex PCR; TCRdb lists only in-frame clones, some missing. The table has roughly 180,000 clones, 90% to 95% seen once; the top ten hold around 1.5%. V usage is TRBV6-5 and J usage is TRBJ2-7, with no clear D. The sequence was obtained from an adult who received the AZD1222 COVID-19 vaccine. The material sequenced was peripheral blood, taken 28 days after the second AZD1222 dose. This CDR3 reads CASSLGYEQYF. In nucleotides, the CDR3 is TGTGCCAGCAGCCTGGGCTACGAGCAGTACTTC.